The TCR beta chain described here comes from a study of shared clonotypes between healthy human individuals. Profiling relied on immunoSEQ multiplex PCR, and the TCRdb table lists in-frame clones only, not all of them. In the table there are 2.3 million or so clones, 85% to 95% of which are singletons. Losses at the gene ends were 5 bases for V and 6 bases for J; bases not matched to a gene: 12. The CDR3 runs 16 residues. Looked up from germline, CDR1 is SGHTA and CDR2 is FQGTGA. The specimen sequenced was naive CD4+ T cells from PBMCs. The subset: CD45RA+ positively selected. The genes are TRBV7-3 and TRBJ1-2; 10 positions match TRBD1. This clonotype was obtained from a man aged 18 to 29 in good health. Some clones in this sample may be carry-over from other donors' samples. The CDR3 protein is CASSLGDVGQGDGYTF. CDR3 nucleotide sequence: TGTGCCAGCAGCCTCGGGGACGTCGGACAGGGGGATGGCTACACCTTC.